This record covers a single TCR beta chain. This specimen comes from a study of blood T cell repertoires in COVID-19. The trim removed 6 bases at V and 10 bases at J, leaving 12 bases unmatched. Germline V CDR1 and CDR2: MDHEN, SYDVKM. The CDR3 extends over 14 amino acids. The method was immunoSEQ multiplex PCR; TCRdb's version includes in-frame clones alone and lacks a portion of them. The sample contains about 160,000 clones, around nine tenths of which appear only once. V usage is TRBV28 and J usage is TRBJ1-5; 7 bases map to TRBD1. This clonotype was obtained from a man aged 50 to 60 with acute or convalescent COVID-19. Specimen: peripheral blood. DNA of the CDR3: TGTGCCAGCAGCCAGGGACAGTCCGAGATCCCCCAGCATTTT. The encoded protein is CASSQGQSEIPQHF.